This T cell receptor beta chain was sequenced in a study of T cell responses to AZD1222 COVID-19 vaccine. This clone was recorded a few times. Its antigen is unknown. Libraries were prepared by immunoSEQ multiplex PCR; TCRdb keeps only in-frame clonotypes and omits some of them. The data show roughly 120,000 clones, over 75% seen once. The V segment lost 2 bases and the J segment 5 bases; nucleotides outside the gene matches: 5. The germline V gene has CDR1 MRHNA and CDR2 SNTAGT. CDR3 length: 15 amino acids. Whole-study results and caveats: Baseline seropositives among AZD1222 recipients totaled only 5 to 7.

V gene TRBV6-4 combines with J gene TRBJ2-1, with 8 bases lining up with TRBD2. The sequenced sample was peripheral blood, obtained on day 0 of MenACWY control vaccination. This clonotype was sampled from an adult in good health. The CDR3 here is CASSDLAGGNNEQFF. The DNA of the CDR3 is TGTGCCAGCAGTGACCTTGCGGGAGGAAACAATGAGCAGTTCTTC.